This is a list of T cell receptor beta chains from one sample in a study of control samples from healthy donors and cancer patients. Using immunoSEQ multiplex PCR, the repertoire was profiled, and TCRdb retains in-frame clones only, with some absent. The sample lists 200,000 to 250,000 clones; about 94% were seen once. The sequenced sample consisted of blood. Receptor source: a man aged 50-59 years in good health. CDR3s leave out the opening cysteine and the closing phenylalanine or tryptophan. Rows may omit the clone size; those that give it use once, few, many or a size class.

j_call: TRBJ1-1
cdr3_length: 13
clone_size: -
v_call: TRBV5-1
cdr3_aa: ASSLALEVEGEAF

j_call: TRBJ2-7
cdr3_length: 11
clone_size: -
v_call: TRBV9
cdr3_aa: ASSVDLYYEQY

j_call: TRBJ1-1
cdr3_length: 11
clone_size: -
v_call: TRBV2
cdr3_aa: ASSWDLGTEAF

j_call: TRBJ1-3
cdr3_length: 12
clone_size: -
v_call: TRBV7-2
cdr3_aa: ASSFGPSGNTIY

j_call: TRBJ2-2
cdr3_length: 11
clone_size: -
v_call: TRBV10-3
cdr3_aa: AARQGGAGELF

j_call: TRBJ1-5
cdr3_length: 13
clone_size: -
v_call: TRBV6-1
cdr3_aa: ASSEARGVNQPQH

j_call: TRBJ1-4
cdr3_length: 10
clone_size: -
v_call: TRBV7-9
cdr3_aa: ASSPPGGGLF

j_call: TRBJ1-5
cdr3_length: 12
clone_size: once
v_call: TRBV11-2
cdr3_aa: ASSPAGEPWGQH

j_call: TRBJ2-6
cdr3_length: 12
clone_size: -
v_call: TRBV5-1
cdr3_aa: ASSLGTGANVLT

j_call: TRBJ1-5
cdr3_length: 13
clone_size: -
v_call: TRBV6-5
cdr3_aa: ASSRQPYSNQPQH

j_call: TRBJ1-1
cdr3_length: 13
clone_size: -
v_call: TRBV13
cdr3_aa: ASSGTGRGNTEAF

j_call: TRBJ2-1
cdr3_length: 14
clone_size: -
v_call: TRBV28
cdr3_aa: ASRSIGTRIYNEQF

j_call: TRBJ1-3
cdr3_length: 16
clone_size: -
v_call: TRBV5-4
cdr3_aa: ASSQGGGGSTAGNTIY

j_call: TRBJ2-4
cdr3_length: 14
clone_size: few
v_call: TRBV11-3
cdr3_aa: ASSPYKLLAKNIQY

j_call: TRBJ2-7
cdr3_length: 12
clone_size: -
v_call: TRBV7-9
cdr3_aa: ASSAGQATYEQY

j_call: TRBJ1-2
cdr3_length: 12
clone_size: once
v_call: TRBV19
cdr3_aa: ASSIPSAGNGYT

j_call: TRBJ2-5
cdr3_length: 13
clone_size: -
v_call: TRBV7-9
cdr3_aa: ASSPDTGMGETQY

j_call: TRBJ2-3
cdr3_length: 13
clone_size: -
v_call: TRBV24-1
cdr3_aa: ATSTAGLSTDTQY

j_call: TRBJ2-5
cdr3_length: 12
clone_size: -
v_call: TRBV10-3
cdr3_aa: AISESANQETQY

j_call: TRBJ1-2
cdr3_length: 15
clone_size: -
v_call: TRBV5-1
cdr3_aa: ASSLGTARSSNYGYT

j_call: TRBJ1-3
cdr3_length: 13
clone_size: -
v_call: TRBV13
cdr3_aa: ASLQAGNSGNTIY

j_call: TRBJ2-7
cdr3_length: 11
clone_size: -
v_call: TRBV6-6
cdr3_aa: ASSYRTGYEQY

j_call: TRBJ1-4
cdr3_length: 12
clone_size: -
v_call: TRBV19
cdr3_aa: ASSMGGREEKLF

j_call: TRBJ1-1
cdr3_length: 12
clone_size: -
v_call: TRBV10-3
cdr3_aa: AIRLTGMNTEAF

j_call: TRBJ1-2
cdr3_length: 11
clone_size: -
v_call: TRBV28
cdr3_aa: ASSLTGGYGYT

j_call: TRBJ2-6
cdr3_length: 13
clone_size: -
v_call: TRBV7-8
cdr3_aa: ASAYSGPGANVLT

j_call: TRBJ1-1
cdr3_length: 12
clone_size: -
v_call: TRBV29-1
cdr3_aa: SHARGADWPEAF

j_call: TRBJ2-5
cdr3_length: 12
clone_size: -
v_call: TRBV5-1
cdr3_aa: ASSLGVGQETQY

j_call: TRBJ2-7
cdr3_length: 11
clone_size: -
v_call: TRBV11-2
cdr3_aa: ASSLVSSYEQY

j_call: TRBJ1-3
cdr3_length: 12
clone_size: -
v_call: TRBV19
cdr3_aa: ASRPQSSGNTIY

j_call: TRBJ2-7
cdr3_length: 12
clone_size: once
v_call: TRBV5-4
cdr3_aa: ASSSRQKPYEQY

j_call: TRBJ2-5
cdr3_length: 10
clone_size: -
v_call: TRBV7-9
cdr3_aa: ASSPGMETQY

j_call: TRBJ2-2
cdr3_length: 13
clone_size: -
v_call: TRBV5-1
cdr3_aa: ASSLSRGDTGELF

j_call: TRBJ2-3
cdr3_length: 13
clone_size: few
v_call: TRBV11-2
cdr3_aa: ASSLPSGGPVAQY

j_call: TRBJ2-1
cdr3_length: 13
clone_size: -
v_call: TRBV6-5
cdr3_aa: ASRTDRASYNEQF

j_call: TRBJ1-5
cdr3_length: 11
clone_size: -
v_call: TRBV5-1
cdr3_aa: ASSLGGGRPQH

j_call: TRBJ1-4
cdr3_length: 10
clone_size: -
v_call: TRBV2
cdr3_aa: ASGDRVEKLF

j_call: TRBJ2-3
cdr3_length: 12
clone_size: -
v_call: TRBV4-1
cdr3_aa: ASSGPTGADTQY

j_call: TRBJ2-3
cdr3_length: 13
clone_size: -
v_call: TRBV27
cdr3_aa: ASGRGGRDTDTQY

j_call: TRBJ1-1
cdr3_length: 12
clone_size: -
v_call: TRBV6-4
cdr3_aa: ASSDTRPGTEAF

j_call: TRBJ2-2
cdr3_length: 11
clone_size: once
v_call: TRBV19
cdr3_aa: ASHPTVTGELF

j_call: TRBJ1-2
cdr3_length: 10
clone_size: few
v_call: TRBV28
cdr3_aa: ASSLTGVGYT

j_call: TRBJ1-3
cdr3_length: 13
clone_size: -
v_call: TRBV7-2
cdr3_aa: ASSIERQGGNTIY

j_call: TRBJ2-4
cdr3_length: 12
clone_size: -
v_call: TRBV5-4
cdr3_aa: ASSFTPTGNIQY

j_call: TRBJ1-5
cdr3_length: 16
clone_size: -
v_call: TRBV15
cdr3_aa: ATSTTWDRGGQNQPQH

j_call: TRBJ1-6
cdr3_length: 10
clone_size: -
v_call: TRBV30
cdr3_aa: AWATGNSPLH

j_call: TRBJ1-2
cdr3_length: 11
clone_size: -
v_call: TRBV28
cdr3_aa: ASSSQGAGGYT

j_call: TRBJ1-1
cdr3_length: 13
clone_size: -
v_call: TRBV4-2
cdr3_aa: ASSLRDRENTEAF

j_call: TRBJ2-3
cdr3_length: 12
clone_size: -
v_call: TRBV7-2
cdr3_aa: ASSSGPATDTQY

j_call: TRBJ2-6
cdr3_length: 14
clone_size: -
v_call: TRBV4-1
cdr3_aa: ASSQDPHSGANVLT

j_call: TRBJ1-4
cdr3_length: 11
clone_size: -
v_call: TRBV29-1
cdr3_aa: SVEGTGNEKLF

j_call: TRBJ1-1
cdr3_length: 17
clone_size: -
v_call: TRBV7-9
cdr3_aa: ASSRATGGRFGGQLEAF

j_call: TRBJ2-1
cdr3_length: 11
clone_size: -
v_call: TRBV4-3
cdr3_aa: ASSQERGDEQF

j_call: TRBJ2-2
cdr3_length: 11
clone_size: -
v_call: TRBV7-2
cdr3_aa: ASSLKRGGELF